This T cell receptor beta chain was observed in a study of blood T cell repertoires in COVID-19. The wider study: The United States, Italy and Spain were the sources of the acute and convalescent COVID-19 samples.

Germline V gene lookup returns CDR1 SGHTA and CDR2 FQGNSA. Trimming removed 1 base at V and 5 bases at J, with 9 bases between. The CDR3 covers 14 residues. Seattle patient enrollment occurred during active infection, with longitudinal follow-up thereafter. Profiled with immunoSEQ multiplex PCR; TCRdb holds only in-frame clones, not every one. Among around 24,000 clones listed, about 89% were seen once. The V and J genes are TRBV7-2 and TRBJ1-5, with D maybe TRBD1 (5 bases). The material sequenced was peripheral blood. This TCR was sampled from a man aged 65 to 79 with COVID-19, enrolled during active disease. The CDR3 region is CASSLVQGDQPQHF. The CDR3, as DNA: TGTGCCAGCAGCTTAGTACAAGGGGATCAGCCCCAGCATTTT.